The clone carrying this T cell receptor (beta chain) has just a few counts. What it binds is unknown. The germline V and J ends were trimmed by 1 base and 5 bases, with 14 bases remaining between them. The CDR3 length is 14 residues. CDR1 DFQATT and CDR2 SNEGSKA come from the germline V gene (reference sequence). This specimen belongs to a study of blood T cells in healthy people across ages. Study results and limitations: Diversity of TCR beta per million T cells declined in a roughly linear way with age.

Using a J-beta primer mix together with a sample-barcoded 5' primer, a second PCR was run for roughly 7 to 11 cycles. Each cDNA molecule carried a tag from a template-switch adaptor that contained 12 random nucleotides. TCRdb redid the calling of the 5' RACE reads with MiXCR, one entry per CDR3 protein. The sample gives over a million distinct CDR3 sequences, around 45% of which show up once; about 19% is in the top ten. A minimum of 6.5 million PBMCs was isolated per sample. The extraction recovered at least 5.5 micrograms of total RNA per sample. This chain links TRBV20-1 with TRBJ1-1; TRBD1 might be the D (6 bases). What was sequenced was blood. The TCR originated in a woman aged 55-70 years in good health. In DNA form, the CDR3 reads TGCAGTGCTAGAGTGGGGGGGCCGGGGACTGAAGCTTTCTTT. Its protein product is CSARVGGPGTEAFF.